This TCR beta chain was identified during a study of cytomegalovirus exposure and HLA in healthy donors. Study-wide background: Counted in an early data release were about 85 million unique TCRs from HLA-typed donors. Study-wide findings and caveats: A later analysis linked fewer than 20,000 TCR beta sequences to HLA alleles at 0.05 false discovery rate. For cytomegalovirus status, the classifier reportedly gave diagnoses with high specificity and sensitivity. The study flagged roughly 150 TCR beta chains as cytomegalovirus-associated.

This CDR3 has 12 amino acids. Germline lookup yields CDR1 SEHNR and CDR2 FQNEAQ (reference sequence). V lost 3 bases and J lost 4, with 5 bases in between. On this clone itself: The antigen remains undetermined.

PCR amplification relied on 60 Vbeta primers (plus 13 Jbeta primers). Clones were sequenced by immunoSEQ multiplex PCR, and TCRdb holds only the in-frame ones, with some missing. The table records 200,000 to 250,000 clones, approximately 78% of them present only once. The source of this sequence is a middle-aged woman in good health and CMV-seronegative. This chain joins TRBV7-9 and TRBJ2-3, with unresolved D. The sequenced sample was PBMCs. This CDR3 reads CASSFVADTQYF. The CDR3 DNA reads TGTGCCAGCAGCTTCGTTGCAGATACGCAGTATTTT.